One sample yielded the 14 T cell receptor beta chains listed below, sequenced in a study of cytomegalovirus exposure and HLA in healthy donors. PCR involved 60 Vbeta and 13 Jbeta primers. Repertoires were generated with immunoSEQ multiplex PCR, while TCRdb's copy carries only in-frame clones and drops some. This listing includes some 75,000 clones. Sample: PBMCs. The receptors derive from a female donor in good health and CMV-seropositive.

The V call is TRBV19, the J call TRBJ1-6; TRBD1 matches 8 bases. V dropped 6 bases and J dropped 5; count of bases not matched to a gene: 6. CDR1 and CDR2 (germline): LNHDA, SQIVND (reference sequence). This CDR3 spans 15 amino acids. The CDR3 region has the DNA TGTGCCAGTAGCGGCATGACAGGGGATAATTCACCCCTCCACTTT. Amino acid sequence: CASSGMTGDNSPLHF.

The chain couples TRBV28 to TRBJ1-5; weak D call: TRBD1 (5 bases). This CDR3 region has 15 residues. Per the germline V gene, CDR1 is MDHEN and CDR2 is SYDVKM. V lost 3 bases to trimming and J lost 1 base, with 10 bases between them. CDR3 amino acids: CASSFGGGSNQPQHF. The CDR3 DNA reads TGTGCCAGCAGTTTCGGGGGGGGGAGCAATCAGCCCCAGCATTTT.

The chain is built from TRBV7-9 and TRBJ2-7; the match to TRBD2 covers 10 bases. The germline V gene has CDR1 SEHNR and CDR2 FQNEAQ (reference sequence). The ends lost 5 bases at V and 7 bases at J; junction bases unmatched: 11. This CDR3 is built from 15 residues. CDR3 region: CASSPQREGRDEQYF. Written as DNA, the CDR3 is TGTGCCAGCAGCCCTCAGCGGGAGGGCCGTGATGAGCAGTACTTC.

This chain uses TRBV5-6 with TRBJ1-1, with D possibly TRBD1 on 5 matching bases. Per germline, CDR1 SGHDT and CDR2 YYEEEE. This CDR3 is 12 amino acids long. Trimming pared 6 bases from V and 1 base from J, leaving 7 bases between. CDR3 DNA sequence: TGTGCCAGCACCGGGGGGAACACTGAAGCTTTCTTT. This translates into CASTGGNTEAFF. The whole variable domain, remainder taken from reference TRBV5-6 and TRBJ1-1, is DAGVTQSPTHLIKTRGQQVTLRCSPKSGHDTVSWYQQALGQGPQFIFQYYEEEERQRGNFPDRFSGHQFPNYSSELNVNALLLGDSALYLCASTGGNTEAFFGQGTRLTVV.

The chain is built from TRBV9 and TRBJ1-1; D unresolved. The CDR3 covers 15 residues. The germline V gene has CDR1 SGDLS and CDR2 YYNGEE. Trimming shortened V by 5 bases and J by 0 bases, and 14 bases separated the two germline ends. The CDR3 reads CASSPLSNMNTEAFF. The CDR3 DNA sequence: TGTGCCAGCAGTCCTTTGTCAAACATGAACACTGAAGCTTTCTTT.

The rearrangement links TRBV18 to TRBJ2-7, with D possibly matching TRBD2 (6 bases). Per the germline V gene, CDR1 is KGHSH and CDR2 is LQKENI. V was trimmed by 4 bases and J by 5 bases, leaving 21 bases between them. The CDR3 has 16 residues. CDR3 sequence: CASSRYTGGNRNEQYF. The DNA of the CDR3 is TGTGCCAGCTCACGTTATACTGGGGGGAATAGGAACGAGCAGTACTTC.

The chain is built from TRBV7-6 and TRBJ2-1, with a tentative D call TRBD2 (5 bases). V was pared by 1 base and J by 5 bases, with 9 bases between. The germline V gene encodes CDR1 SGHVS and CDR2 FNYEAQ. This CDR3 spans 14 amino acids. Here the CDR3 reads CASSLDFGDNEQFF. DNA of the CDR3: TGTGCCAGCAGCTTAGATTTCGGGGACAATGAGCAGTTCTTC.

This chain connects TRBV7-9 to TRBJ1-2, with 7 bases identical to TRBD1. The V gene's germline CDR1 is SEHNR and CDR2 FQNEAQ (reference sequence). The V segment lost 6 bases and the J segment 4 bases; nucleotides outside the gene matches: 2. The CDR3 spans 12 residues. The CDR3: CASRGGGYGYTF. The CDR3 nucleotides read TGTGCCAGCAGAGGGGGCGGCTATGGCTACACCTTC.

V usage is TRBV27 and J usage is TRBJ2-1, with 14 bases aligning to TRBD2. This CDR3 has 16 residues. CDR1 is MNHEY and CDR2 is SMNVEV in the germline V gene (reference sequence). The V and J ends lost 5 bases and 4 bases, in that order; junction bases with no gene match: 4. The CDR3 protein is CASSLRTSGGYNEQFF. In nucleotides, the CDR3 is TGTGCCAGCAGTCTTAGGACTAGCGGGGGGTACAATGAGCAGTTCTTC.

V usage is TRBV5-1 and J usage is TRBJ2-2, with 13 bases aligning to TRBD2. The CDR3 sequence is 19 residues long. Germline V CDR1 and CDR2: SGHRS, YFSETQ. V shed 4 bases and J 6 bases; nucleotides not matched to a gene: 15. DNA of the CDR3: TGCGCCAGCAGCGGAACCGGGACTAGCGGGACCAGGGGTCCCGGGGAGCTGTTTTTT. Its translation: CASSGTGTSGTRGPGELFF.

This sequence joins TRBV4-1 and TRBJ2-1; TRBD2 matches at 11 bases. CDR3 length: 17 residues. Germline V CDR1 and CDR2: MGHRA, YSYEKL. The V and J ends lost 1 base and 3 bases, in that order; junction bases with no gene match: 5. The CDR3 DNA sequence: TGCGCCAGCAGCCAAGGGGCCGGGACTAGCGGCTACAATGAGCAGTTCTTC. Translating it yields CASSQGAGTSGYNEQFF.

The CDR3 DNA reads TGTGCCAGTAGTATAACCGGGACAGGGACCGGCTACACCTTC. This encodes CASSITGTGTGYTF. J is TRBJ1-2 and V is TRBV19; 9 positions agree with TRBD1. V lost 2 bases to trimming and J lost 8 bases; unmatched junction nucleotides: 6. Germline loops: CDR1 LNHDA, CDR2 SQIVND (reference sequence). CDR3 size: 14 residues.

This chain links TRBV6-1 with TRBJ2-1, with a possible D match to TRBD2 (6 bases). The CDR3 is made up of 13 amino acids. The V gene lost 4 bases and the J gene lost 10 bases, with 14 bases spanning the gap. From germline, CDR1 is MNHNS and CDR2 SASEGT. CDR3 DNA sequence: TGTGCCAGCAGTGTCAGGACTATTTTAGAGCAGTTCTTC. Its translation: CASSVRTILEQFF.

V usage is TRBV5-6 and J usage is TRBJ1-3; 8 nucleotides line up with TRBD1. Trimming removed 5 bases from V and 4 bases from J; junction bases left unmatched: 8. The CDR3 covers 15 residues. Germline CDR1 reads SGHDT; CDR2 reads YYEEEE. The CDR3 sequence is CASSSQGAQGNTIYF. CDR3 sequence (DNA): TGTGCCAGCAGTTCTCAGGGGGCGCAGGGAAACACCATATATTTT.